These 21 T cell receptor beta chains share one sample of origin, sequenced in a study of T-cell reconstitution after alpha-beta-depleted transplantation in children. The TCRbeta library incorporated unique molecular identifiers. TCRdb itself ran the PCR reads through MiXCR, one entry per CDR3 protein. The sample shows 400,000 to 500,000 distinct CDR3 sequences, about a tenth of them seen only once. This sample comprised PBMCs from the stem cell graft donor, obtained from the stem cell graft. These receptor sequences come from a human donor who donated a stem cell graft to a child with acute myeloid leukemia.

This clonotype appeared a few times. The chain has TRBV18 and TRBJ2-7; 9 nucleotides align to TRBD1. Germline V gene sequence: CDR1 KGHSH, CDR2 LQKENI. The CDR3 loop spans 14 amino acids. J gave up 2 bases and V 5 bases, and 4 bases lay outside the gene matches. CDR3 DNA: TGTGCCAGCTCAAGGGACAGGGCCCCCTACGAGCAGTACGTC. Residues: CASSRDRAPYEQYV.

CDR3 in amino acids: CSARRQGARTEAFF. DNA for the CDR3: TGCAGTGCTAGACGACAGGGGGCGCGAACTGAAGCTTTCTTT. V and J are TRBV20-1 and TRBJ1-1; 10 bases are a match to TRBD1. The germline gives CDR1 DFQATT, CDR2 SNEGSKA (reference sequence). Trimming removed 2 bases from V and 5 bases from J; junction bases left unmatched: 5. The CDR3 spans 14 residues.

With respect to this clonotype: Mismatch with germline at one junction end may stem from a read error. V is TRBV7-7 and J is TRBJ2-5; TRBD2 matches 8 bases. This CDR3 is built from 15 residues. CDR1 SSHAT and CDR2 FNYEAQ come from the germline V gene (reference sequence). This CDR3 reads CASSPTSGHQETQYF. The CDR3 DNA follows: TGTGCTAGCAGCCCTACTAGCGGACACCAAGAGACCCAGTACTTC.

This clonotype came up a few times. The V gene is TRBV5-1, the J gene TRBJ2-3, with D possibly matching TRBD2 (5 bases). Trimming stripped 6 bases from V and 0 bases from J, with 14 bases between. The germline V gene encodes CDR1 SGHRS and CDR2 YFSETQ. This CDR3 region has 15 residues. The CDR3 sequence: CASTGREMSTDTQYF. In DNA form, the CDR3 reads TGCGCCAGCACCGGAAGGGAGATGAGCACAGATACGCAGTATTTT.

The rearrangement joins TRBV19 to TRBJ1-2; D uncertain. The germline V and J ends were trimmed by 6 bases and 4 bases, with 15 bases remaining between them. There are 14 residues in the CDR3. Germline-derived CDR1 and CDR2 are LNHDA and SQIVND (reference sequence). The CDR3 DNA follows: TGTGCCAGTAGCGAGGACGGTTCCATCTATGGCTACACCTTC. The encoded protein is CASSEDGSIYGYTF.

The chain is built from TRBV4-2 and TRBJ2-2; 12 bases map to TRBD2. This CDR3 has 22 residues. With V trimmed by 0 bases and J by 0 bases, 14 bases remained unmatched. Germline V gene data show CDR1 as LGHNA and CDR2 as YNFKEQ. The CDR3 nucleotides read TGTGCCAGCAGCCAAGAAGGTCCCCGGACTAGCGGGGCAACCGCGAACACCGGGGAGCTGTTTTTT. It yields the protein CASSQEGPRTSGATANTGELFF.

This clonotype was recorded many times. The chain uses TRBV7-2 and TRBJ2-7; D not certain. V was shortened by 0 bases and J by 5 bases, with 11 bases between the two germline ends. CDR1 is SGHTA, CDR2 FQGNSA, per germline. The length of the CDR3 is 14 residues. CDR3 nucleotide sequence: TGTGCCAGCAGCTTAGCAACCCGCGGAGACGAGCAGTACTTC. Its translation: CASSLATRGDEQYF.

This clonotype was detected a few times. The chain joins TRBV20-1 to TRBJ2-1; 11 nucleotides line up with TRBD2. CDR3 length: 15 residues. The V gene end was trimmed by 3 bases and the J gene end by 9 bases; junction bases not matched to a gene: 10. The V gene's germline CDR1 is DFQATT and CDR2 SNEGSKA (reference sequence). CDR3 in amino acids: CSASTSGRKTSEQFF. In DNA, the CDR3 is TGCAGTGCTAGCACTAGCGGGAGAAAGACGAGTGAGCAGTTCTTC.

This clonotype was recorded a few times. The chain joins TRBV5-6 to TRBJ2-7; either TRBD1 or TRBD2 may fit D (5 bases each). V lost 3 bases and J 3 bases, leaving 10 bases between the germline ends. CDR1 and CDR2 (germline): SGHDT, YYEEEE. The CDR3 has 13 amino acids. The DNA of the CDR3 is TGTGCCAGCAGCTCGGGACCCGGCTACGAGCAGTACGTC. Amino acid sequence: CASSSGPGYEQYV.

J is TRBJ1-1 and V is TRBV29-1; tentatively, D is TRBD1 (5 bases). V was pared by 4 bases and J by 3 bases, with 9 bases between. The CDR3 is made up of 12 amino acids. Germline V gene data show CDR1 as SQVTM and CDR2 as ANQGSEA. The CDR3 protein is CSVGAGHTEAFF. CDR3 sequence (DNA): TGCAGCGTTGGGGCGGGGCACACTGAAGCTTTCTTT.

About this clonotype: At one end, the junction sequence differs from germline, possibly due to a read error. CDR3 in DNA: TGTGCCAGCAGTCCCCGACAGATCTATGCCTACACCTTC. This encodes CASSPRQIYAYTF. The chain uses TRBV6-6 and TRBJ1-2; maybe TRBD1 (5 bases). The germline V gene has CDR1 MNHNY and CDR2 SVGAGI (reference sequence). The CDR3 spans 13 residues.

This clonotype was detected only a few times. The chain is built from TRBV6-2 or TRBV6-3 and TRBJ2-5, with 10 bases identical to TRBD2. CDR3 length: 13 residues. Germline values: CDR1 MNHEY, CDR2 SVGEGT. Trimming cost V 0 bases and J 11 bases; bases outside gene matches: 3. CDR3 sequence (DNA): TGTGCCAGCAGTTACTCGACGACTAGCGGGCAGTACTTC. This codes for CASSYSTTSGQYF.

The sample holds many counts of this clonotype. Here the CDR3 reads CASSFSAGPNTGELFF. For the CDR3, the DNA is TGTGCCAGCAGCTTTTCGGCAGGGCCTAACACCGGGGAGCTGTTTTTT. The chain couples TRBV5-6 to TRBJ2-2; D possibly corresponds to TRBD1 (5 bases). Germline lookup yields CDR1 SGHDT and CDR2 YYEEEE. V dropped 2 bases and J dropped 2 bases, with 13 bases sitting between them. CDR3 size: 16 residues.

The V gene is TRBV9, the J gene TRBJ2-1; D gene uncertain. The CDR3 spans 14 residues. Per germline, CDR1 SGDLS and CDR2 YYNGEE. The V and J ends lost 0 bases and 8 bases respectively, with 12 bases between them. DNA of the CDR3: TGTGCCAGCAGCGTAGGGCAGGTGGTACATGAGCAGTTCTTC. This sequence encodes CASSVGQVVHEQFF.

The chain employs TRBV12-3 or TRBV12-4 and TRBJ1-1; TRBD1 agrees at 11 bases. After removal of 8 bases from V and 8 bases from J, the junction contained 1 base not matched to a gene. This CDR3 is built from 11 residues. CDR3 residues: CASGTGGEAFF. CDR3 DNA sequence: TGTGCCAGCGGGACAGGGGGGGAAGCTTTCTTT.

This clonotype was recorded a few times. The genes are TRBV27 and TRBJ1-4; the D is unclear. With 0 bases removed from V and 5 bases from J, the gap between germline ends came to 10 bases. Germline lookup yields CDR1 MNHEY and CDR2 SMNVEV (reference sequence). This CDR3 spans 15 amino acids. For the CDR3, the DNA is TGTGCCAGCAGTTTATCGACCGGGTCCAATGAAAAACTGTTTTTT. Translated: CASSLSTGSNEKLFF.

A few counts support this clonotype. CDR3 sequence (DNA): TGCAGTGCTAGTCGGACTAGCGGGGCCACAGATACGCAGTATTTT. Its protein product is CSASRTSGATDTQYF. V and J are TRBV20-1 and TRBJ2-3, with TRBD2 matching over 12 bases. CDR3 size: 15 residues. Per the germline V gene, CDR1 is DFQATT and CDR2 is SNEGSKA (reference sequence). Trimming took 3 bases from V and 2 from J; bases not matched to a gene: 3.

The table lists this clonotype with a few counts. The CDR3 sequence: CASSLAGTGDYYGYTF. In DNA form, the CDR3 reads TGTGCCAGCAGTTTAGCGGGGACAGGCGACTACTATGGCTACACCTTC. This chain joins TRBV12-3 or TRBV12-4 and TRBJ1-2; 8 positions agree with TRBD1. Germline trimming cut 0 bases from V and 3 bases from J; bases unmatched to any gene: 6. This CDR3 is 16 amino acids long.

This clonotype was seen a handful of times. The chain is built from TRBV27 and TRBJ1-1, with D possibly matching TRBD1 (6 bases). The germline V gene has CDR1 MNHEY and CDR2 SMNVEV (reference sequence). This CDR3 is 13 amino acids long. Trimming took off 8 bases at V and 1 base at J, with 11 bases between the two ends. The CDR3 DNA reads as TGTGCCAGCGAAAACAGGGAGAACACTGAAGCTTTCTTT. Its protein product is CASENRENTEAFF.

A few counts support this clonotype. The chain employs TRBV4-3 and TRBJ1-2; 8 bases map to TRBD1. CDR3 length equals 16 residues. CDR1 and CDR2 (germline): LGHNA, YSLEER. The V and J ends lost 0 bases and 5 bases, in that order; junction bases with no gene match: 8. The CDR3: CASSQDPRTGSYGYTF. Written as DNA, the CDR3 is TGCGCCAGCAGCCAAGATCCCCGGACAGGGAGTTATGGCTACACCTTC.

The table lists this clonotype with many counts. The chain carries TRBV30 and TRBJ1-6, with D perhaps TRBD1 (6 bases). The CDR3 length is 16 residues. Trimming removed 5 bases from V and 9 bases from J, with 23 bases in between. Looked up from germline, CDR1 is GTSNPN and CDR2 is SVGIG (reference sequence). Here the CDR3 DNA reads TGTGCCTGGCGACCCCCAGGGGCCCGGTACGGTTCACCCCTCCACTTT. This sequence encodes CAWRPPGARYGSPLHF.